This TCR beta chain was profiled in a study of T cell responses to AZD1222 COVID-19 vaccine. A word on this clone: Its cognate antigen is unknown.

Germline-derived CDR1 and CDR2 are SNHLY and FYNNEI. The junction had 13 bases not matched to a gene; V was cut back by 8 bases and J by 5 bases. The CDR3 spans 15 residues. The table came from immunoSEQ multiplex PCR; TCRdb's copy has only in-frame clones and leaves some out. The table shows about 220,000 clones, with roughly 91% occurring only once. Study-wide results and caveats: Clonal diversity was possibly underestimated, and the donors were mostly white British, with more females. Dominant at 160-218 and 743-854, vaccine-associated CD4 TCRs also spanned spike.

The specimen comprised peripheral blood, sampled on day 0 of MenACWY control vaccination. The V call is TRBV2, the J call TRBJ2-5; 8 bases line up with TRBD1. This sequence originates from an adult in good health. CDR3 loop: CASLLARQGRETQYF. For the CDR3, the DNA is TGTGCCAGCCTTCTTGCCCGACAGGGGAGGGAGACCCAGTACTTC.